This TCR beta chain was sequenced during a study of blood T cell repertoires in COVID-19. In germline, CDR1 is LGHDT, CDR2 YNNKEL (reference sequence). Trimming took 1 base from V and 8 from J, leaving 17 bases between them. This CDR3 contains 15 residues. TCRdb's table, derived via immunoSEQ multiplex PCR, lists solely in-frame clones and lacks some. The profile covers approximately 110,000 clones, with over 75% appearing a single time and roughly 7% taken by the ten largest. This clonotype was sampled from a woman aged 50 to 60 with acute or convalescent COVID-19. The chain combines TRBV3-1 (or the pseudogene TRBV3-2) with TRBJ1-2; D is unresolved. Sequences were obtained from peripheral blood. The CDR3 here is CASSQVPPRIGGYTF. The CDR3 DNA sequence: TGTGCCAGCAGCCAAGTACCCCCCCGAATTGGCGGCTACACCTTC.